This T cell receptor (beta chain) emerged from a study of cytomegalovirus exposure and HLA in healthy donors (dated by TCRdb to 2016 to 2017). About the study as a whole: In an earlier analysis of approximately 500 of the donors, about 260 Gb of sequence data and 95 million to 130 million unique TCR beta sequences from about 190 million T cells were reported. The study used immunosequencing to profile the T cell repertoires of approximately 630 subjects and linked those repertoires to cytomegalovirus serostatus. In a later analysis, previously published TCR beta repertoires from more than 500 donors were re-analyzed and high-resolution HLA genotyping was added so that TCR occurrence patterns could be studied. The study was designed to test whether signatures of past pathogen exposure could be identified by cataloging public T cell receptors. Genome-wide SNP genotypes for about three fifths of the roughly 670 donors were used in a later genetic analysis, which treated that subset as a discovery cohort. Typing coverage differed by locus: A, B, C, DRB1 and DQB1 were typed in roughly 620-630 donors, DQA1 in 522, DPA1 in 606, and DPB1 in 400 to 480. The later analysis used no new phenotypic data to find candidate immune exposures, relying instead on TCR beta sequences and their occurrence across donors. High-throughput TCR immunosequencing, statistical association of individual TCRs with disease status, and machine learning were combined to predict cytomegalovirus infection status. Because of strong linkage in the cohort, five DR-DQ haplotypes were treated as single units for association and clustering. To decide whether each TCR beta V gene segment behaved as functional or pseudogenic, an earlier analysis of fewer than 750 of the donors relied on high-throughput TCR beta sequencing. Every repertoire in the discovery cohort had been generated on one and the same sequencing platform. Among 398 genotyped donors of the cohort, an average of around 240,000 unique TCR beta nucleotide sequences were sequenced per donor, about a sixth of them non-productive. HLA typing covered class I and class II loci at four-digit resolution. Along with the roughly 670-subject first cohort, a separate validation cohort of over a hundred different subjects was used. Donor age, sex, ethnicity and CMV serostatus were compiled alongside the repertoire data. The genetic ancestry cluster associated with self-reported Caucasian donors included about 81% of the roughly 400 genotyped donors. An early release that covered 640 HLA-typed donors contained about 290 gigabases of sequencing data and 85 million to 100 million unique TCR sequences.

The CDR3 sequence holds 14 residues, the cysteine and phenylalanine included. Only CDR3 DNA is held: 42 bases, read in frame from base 1. CDR1 and CDR2 are drawn from the germline V gene: LGHNT, FRNRAP. V is cut by 2 bases and J by 5 bases, and the space between the germline ends is 12 bases. Comment on this clone: Its antigen is unknown. No qualities accompany the bases; no much larger clone lies one base away.

The cohort consisted of approximately 690 healthy bone marrow donors. All cohort members were sampled while nominally healthy, although unrecorded immune exposures were likely present. The donor was CMV seronegative and was included in the group of 352 seronegative cohort members. A peripheral blood sample was provided by each donor, and peripheral blood mononuclear cells were used for TCR beta sequencing. Genomic DNA was extracted from the blood cell samples with the Qiagen DNeasy Blood Extraction Kit. Overall study outcomes, separate from this receptor: In this cohort, only TCR beta chains were sequenced, and detectable features were limited by the absence of alpha or paired-chain data. In both the original and validation cohorts, the classifier was reported to diagnose cytomegalovirus status with high specificity and sensitivity. According to a later analysis, TCR association rates differed among HLA loci, with DRB1 alleles showing the most associated TCRs and HLA-C alleles showing the fewest. A further reported finding was that TCR beta sequences accurately predicted the HLA-A and HLA-B alleles for most subjects in the first cohort. A later genetic analysis reported fewer N-insertions in productive TCRs among donors in an Asian-associated ancestry cluster than the 666-donor mean. In the study, some 180 TCR beta chains were listed as associated with cytomegalovirus. Immune exposure information for the cohort was limited to CMV serostatus. A later analysis reported that several top co-occurrence clusters appeared linked to parvovirus B19, influenza, CMV and Epstein-Barr virus. Compared with equally common non-associated chains, HLA-associated TCR beta chains in a later analysis were more clonally expanded and had lower generation probabilities. In an earlier analysis of about 600 of the donors, most TCR beta V segments appeared in productive rearrangements about 87% or about 30% of the time, broadly matching IMGT annotations. Specific HLA alleles were associated with 15,000 to 20,000 TCR beta sequences at a false discovery rate of 0.05 in a later analysis. Most TCR sequences were seen in very few donors, while some public TCRs were found in many individuals. Linkage disequilibrium might explain the correlated functional status among segregating V segments, but an unknown experimental factor could not be excluded. Roughly uniform sequencing depth across donors was assumed in presence/absence analyses, although this assumption may not hold. Three of the identified cytomegalovirus-associated TCR beta chains were confirmed in vitro to be specific for cytomegalovirus antigens. According to a later analysis, most CMV-associated TCR beta chains appeared to be HLA-restricted, and the HLA associations seemed to be driven largely by CMV exposure. In a later genetic analysis, a missense DCLRE1C variant was associated with V-gene and J-gene trimming of TCR beta chains, and the association was replicated in an independent cohort. A group of highly shared sequence variants was considered likely to be a technical artifact of the sequencing pipeline. HLA typing was unavailable for some donors at each locus, so association tests used only the typed subset. Because the 87-base-pair reads could not distinguish some IMGT-functional V segments, including TRBV6-2 and TRBV6-3, those segments were excluded. The authors suggested that the approach could potentially be extended to other disease states and immunological phenotypes. Strong co-occurrence of HLA alleles, especially DR and DQ, made assigning TCR associations to individual alleles difficult. Seventeen rarely observed V segments, including chromosome 9 orphons, were excluded from the earlier analysis of about 600 of the donors because counts were too low.

The protocol used for the library was the immunoSEQ multiplex PCR assay. For the multiplex PCR, a mixture combining 60 forward primers for TCR Vbeta segments and 13 reverse primers for TCR Jbeta segments was used. A multiplex PCR assay on genomic DNA amplified the CDR3 region of rearranged TCR beta genes. Amplified TCR beta libraries were sequenced as 87-base-pair reads on the Illumina HiSeq System. The published analysis was carried out like this. A later analysis counted tens of millions of unique TCR beta chains across the 650 to 800 repertoires, and roughly 10 million of these chains were shared by at least two donors. Raw reads were error-corrected and collapsed into unique sequences by a nearest-neighbor algorithm in which closely related sequences were merged to remove PCR and sequencing errors. CDR3 sequences were aligned to IMGT reference sequences to assign V, D and J gene segments. For a sequence to be retained, at least a six-nucleotide match to both a V gene segment and a J gene segment was required. A rearrangement counted as productive if the CDR3 had no stop codons and remained in frame with V and J, and every other rearrangement counted as non-productive. Following IMGT convention, CDR3 was defined as the stretch from the second conserved V-encoded cysteine to the conserved J-encoded phenylalanine. Sequences without an unambiguous match to a single V gene segment were excluded from the earlier analysis of about 600 of the donors. An earlier analysis of fewer than 750 of the donors classified V segments as functional when productive rearrangements were above 56.7% and as segregating when the standard deviation between donors was above 5%. To diagnose cytomegalovirus status from the catalog of TCR beta chain sequences, a statistical classification framework was built. V and J gene assignment, in a later analysis, came from comparing TCR nucleotide sequences with IMGT/GENE-DB human TR gene sequences. Using the TCRdist pipeline, a later analysis assigned CDR3 sequences along with most-parsimonious VDJ recombination scenarios. In a later analysis, every TCR beta chain was defined by the combination of its CDR3 amino acid sequence and its V-gene family, and reads without a unique V-gene family were dropped. A later analysis removed roughly 590 highly shared, low-generation-probability nucleotide sequences to deal with suspected cross-contamination and a sequencing artifact. In a later analysis, a clonal expansion index was calculated for each public chain from normalized within-repertoire ranks of inferred template counts. In a later analysis, generation probabilities were computed using a VDJ recombination model fitted to out-of-frame rearrangements, and the results were checked against IGoR. In a later analysis, hypergeometric tests were used to score TCR-TCR, TCR-HLA and TCR-CMV co-occurrence, with a repertoire-size bias correction applied to TCR pairs. False discovery rates were estimated in a later analysis by permuting HLA or CMV assignments 20 times. In a later analysis, co-occurring TCRs were grouped using DBSCAN, and TCRdist sequence similarity was added for clustering within HLA-allele-positive subsets. For co-occurrence clustering, repertoires with fewer than 30,000 or more than 120,000 public chains were excluded, along with about five repertoires with anomalous nucleotide sharing. TCRdb provides this immuneACCESS table in a form limited to in-frame rearrangements. Some clones are lacking; in checked studies, under half of them reflect an unresolved V gene, and why the rest are absent is not known. Clonal size and the V and J genes are those of that table, whereas D and trimming came from the DNA. The sample contains around 120,000 clones, around 80% of them found a single time. Approximately 0.22% of the sample goes to the ten largest clones.

The rearrangement combines TRBV12-5 with TRBJ1-1; the D gene assignment is ambiguous. Sequenced input: PBMCs. The TCR comes from a man aged 45 to 65 in good health and CMV-seronegative. In nucleotide form, the sequence is TGTGCTAGTGGTTTGATTCCCCGGGATACTGAAGCTTTCTTT. Its product reads: CASGLIPRDTEAFF. The CDR3 plus the reference TRBV12-5 and TRBJ1-1 genes for the other parts give the full variable domain: DARVTQTPRHKVTEMGQEVTMRCQPILGHNTVFWYRQTMMQGLELLAYFRNRAPLDDSGMPKDRFSAEMPDATLATLKIQPSEPRDSAVYFCASGLIPRDTEAFFGQGTRLTVV.